These 21 T cell receptor beta chains share one sample of origin, sequenced in a study of CD8+CD57+ T cells in acquired aplastic anemia. For sequencing, patients were chosen who had shown expansion of CD8+CD57+ cells by flow cytometry. It was genomic DNA that served as the template for profiling TCR beta VDJ and CDR3. A single record per CDR3 protein comes from TCRdb applying MiXCR to the reads. The table records around 250,000 distinct CDR3 sequences, approximately 80% of them present only once. Specimen: sorted CD4+, CD8+, or CD8+CD57+ T cells (not recorded which) from PBMCs. These receptors were collected from a human donor with aplastic anemia.

Of note for this clonotype: One junction end does not reproduce the germline sequence, and a read error may be involved. V usage is TRBV5-6 and J usage is TRBJ2-1; D gene ambiguous. Per germline, CDR1 SGHDT and CDR2 YYEEEE. The CDR3 runs to 11 residues. The CDR3 here is CASCLEREQFF. In DNA form, the CDR3 reads TGTGCCAGCTGCTTGGAGAGGGAGCAGTTCTTC.

This clonotype has at least ten counts. The junction does not match germline at one end; this may be a read error. The genes are TRBV27 and TRBJ1-1, with 7 bases aligning to TRBD1. This CDR3 is 15 amino acids long. The germline CDR1 and CDR2 sequences are MNHEY and SMNVEV (reference sequence). The CDR3 bases are TGTGCCAGCAGCGGGACAGATCAGGCGAACGCTGAAGCTTTCTTT. Encoded protein: CASSGTDQANAEAFF.

This chain uses TRBV5-8 with TRBJ2-7, with D hard to call. This CDR3 spans 13 amino acids. Germline loops: CDR1 SGHTS, CDR2 YDEGEE. Trimming left V 2 bases short and J 5 bases short, with 11 bases between. CDR3 in amino acids: CASSLSRENEQYF. The CDR3 nucleotides are TGTGCCAGCAGCTTATCGAGAGAGAACGAGCAGTACTTC.

As concerns this clonotype: Since the CDR3 does not end with the conserved phenylalanine or tryptophan, this likely comes from a read error. The DNA is left out, because the CDR3 cannot be placed on it with certainty; the CDR3 is given as TCRdb lists it. This rearrangement joins TRBV2 to TRBJ2-2; TRBD2, as called in the table, went unchecked against the DNA. In germline, CDR1 is SNHLY, CDR2 FYNNEI. The CDR3 spans 15 residues, counting both ends. CDR3 region: CASGDGGTNTQELFP.

As for this clonotype: The CDR3 does not end in the conserved phenylalanine or tryptophan, so this is likely a read error. The chain has TRBV2 and TRBJ2-3; 8 positions match TRBD1. Germline CDR1 is SNHLY and CDR2 is FYNNEI. CDR3 length equals 13 residues. The CDR3 region has the DNA TGTGCCAGCGGGGACAGGAGCACAGGTACGCAGTATGTT. This codes for CASGDRSTGTQYV.

As regards this clonotype: Given a much more abundant clone one base away, this may be a read error. The chain uses TRBV9 and TRBJ2-3, with a weak D call TRBD1 (6 bases). CDR1 is SGDLS, CDR2 YYNGEE, per germline. The CDR3 covers 14 residues. CDR3 coding DNA: TGTGCCAGCAGCGAGTGGTGGACAGAAAACACCGGGGATTTT. It is translated as CASSEWWTENTGDF.

To note about this clonotype: Mismatch with germline at one junction end may stem from a read error. The chain links TRBV11-3 to TRBJ2-2, with D perhaps TRBD1 (6 bases). Germline V gives CDR1 SGHNT, CDR2 YENEEA. The CDR3 extends over 15 amino acids. CDR3: CASSQQGGNTGELFF. The DNA of the CDR3 is TGCGCCAGCAGCCAACAAGGGGGAAACACCGGGGAGCTGTTTTTT.

This clonotype was observed at least ten times. This chain joins TRBV7-8 and TRBJ1-1, with D perhaps matching TRBD1 (5 bases). The CDR3 extends over 15 amino acids. Germline CDR1 and CDR2: SGHVS and FQNEAQ. Trimming pared 9 bases from V and 1 base from J, leaving 18 bases between. In nucleotides, the CDR3 is TGTGCCAGTAGTGTGGCGGGGGGAGCGAACACTGAAGCTTTCTTT. This codes for CASSVAGGANTEAFF.

The chain employs TRBV5-6 and TRBJ2-5; tentative D call: TRBD2 (5 bases). Germline V CDR1 and CDR2: SGHDT, YYEEEE. Trimming pared 9 bases from V and 2 bases from J, leaving 17 bases between. The CDR3 runs to 14 residues. Here the CDR3 DNA reads TGTGCCACCACCAGAGGGAGTCAGCAAGAGACCCAGTACTTC. It yields the protein CATTRGSQQETQYF.

In the case of this clonotype: An end of the junction differs from the germline gene, which may be a read error. The CDR3, as DNA: TGTGCCAGCAGCTTTGCAGGAAGCCGCGATACGGATGAGTTT. Its translation: CASSFAGSRDTDEF. V and J are TRBV7-9 and TRBJ2-3, with D unclear. CDR1 and CDR2 (germline): SEHNR, FQNEAQ (reference sequence). The CDR3 contains 14 residues.

Concerning this clonotype: This sequence may be a read error, since a much larger clone differs from it by one base. This chain joins TRBV7-9 and TRBJ2-5, with D tentatively TRBD2 (6 bases). The V and J ends lost 0 bases and 10 bases respectively, with 21 bases between them. Germline V gene data show CDR1 as SEHNR and CDR2 as FQNEAQ (reference sequence). The CDR3 runs to 16 residues. The CDR3 coding sequence is TGTGCCAGCAGCTTAGCGGGTAGCTGCGGGGCCAACGTCCAGTACTTC. Translation gives CASSLAGSCGANVQYF.

V gene TRBV20-1 combines with J gene TRBJ2-5; 9 bases line up with TRBD1. V lost 6 bases, J lost 4 bases, and 3 bases stayed unmatched. The CDR3 totals 12 residues. Germline V lookup: CDR1 DFQATT, CDR2 SNEGSKA (reference sequence). The CDR3 nucleotides read TGCAGTGCGCAGGGACAGGGAGAGACCCAGTACTTC. Its protein product is CSAQGQGETQYF.

The V call is TRBV7-2, the J call TRBJ1-5, with a possible D match to TRBD1 (6 bases). V gave up 2 bases and J gave up 13 bases, with 21 bases separating them. Germline values: CDR1 SGHTA, CDR2 FQGNSA. The CDR3 covers 15 residues. The CDR3 loop reads CASSLSRGGRQQQHF. In DNA form, the CDR3 reads TGTGCCAGCAGCTTAAGCAGGGGTGGGAGGCAGCAACAGCATTTT.

Worth noting for this clonotype: The junction does not match germline at one end; this may be a read error. The chain employs TRBV9 and TRBJ2-3; TRBD1 agrees at 9 bases. This CDR3 spans 14 amino acids. Germline V CDR1 and CDR2: SGDLS, YYNGEE. CDR3 bases: TGTGCCACCAGCATAGATAGACAGGGGGGGAATGAGCATTTT. It is translated as CATSIDRQGGNEHF. The full variable domain, its missing parts supplied by reference TRBV9 and TRBJ2-3, is DSGVTQTPKHLITATGQRVTLRCSPRSGDLSVYWYQQSLDQGLQFLIQYYNGEERAKGNILERFSAQQFPDLHSELNLSSLELGDSALYFCATSIDRQGGNEHFGPGTRLTVL.

This chain joins TRBV7-2 and TRBJ2-3, with 7 bases identical to TRBD2. The CDR3 contains 13 residues. Germline CDR1 and CDR2: SGHTA and FQGNSA. The junction had 11 bases not matched to a gene; V was cut back by 4 bases and J by 13 bases. DNA of the CDR3: TGTGCCAGCAGCTACGCGGGAGCAGACGCGAAGTATTTT. Translated, it gives CASSYAGADAKYF.

The chain carries TRBV7-2 and TRBJ2-5; possible D gene TRBD1, 6 bases. The CDR3 length is 14 residues. CDR1 and CDR2 from the germline V gene are SGHTA and FQGNSA. V lost 5 bases to trimming and J lost 5 bases, with 15 bases between them. DNA of the CDR3: TGTGCCAGCAGCGATGGACAGTTTAGGGAGACCCAGTACTTC. Its translation: CASSDGQFRETQYF.

This chain links TRBV5-4 with TRBJ2-7, with D possibly being TRBD2 (8 bases). V was clipped by 3 bases and J by 1 base, with 23 bases between them. Germline lookup yields CDR1 SGHNT and CDR2 YYREEE (reference sequence). CDR3 size: 18 residues. The DNA for the CDR3 is TGTGCCAGCAGCTGGGGACTAGACGGGACAGCCCTTTCCTACGAGCAGTACGTC. This gives the protein CASSWGLDGTALSYEQYV.

For this clonotype: Germline is not matched at one junction end, which may reflect a read error. V usage is TRBV7-6 and J usage is TRBJ2-3, with a possible D match to TRBD2 (6 bases). CDR3 length: 14 residues. Germline V gives CDR1 SGHVS, CDR2 FNYEAQ. CDR3 DNA: TGTGCCAGCAGCCTCGCGGGGCTAGTCGCCGGGGAGCTGTTT. Its protein is CASSLAGLVAGELF.

This chain connects TRBV7-2 to TRBJ1-1, with TRBD1 as a possible D gene (6 bases). Trimming shortened V by 5 bases and J by 13 bases, and 26 bases separated the two germline ends. Germline assignment: CDR1 SGHTA and CDR2 FQGNSA. CDR3 length equals 15 residues. CDR3 bases: TGTGCCAGCAGCCTCGGGGGGCCTGCGTACATACGCAGTTTCTTT. Amino acids: CASSLGGPAYIRSFF.

The CDR3, as DNA: TGTGCCAGCAGCGTTGGTTCAGGTAAGCAGTCCTTTCATTTT. Its protein product is CASSVGSGKQSFHF. The rearrangement uses TRBV9 and TRBJ1-5; D not certain. Deletions cut 2 bases from V and 16 bases from J, with 22 bases between. This CDR3 spans 14 amino acids. Germline V gives CDR1 SGDLS, CDR2 YYNGEE.

This clonotype was observed a handful of times. Here the CDR3 omits its conserved ending phenylalanine or tryptophan, so a read error is the likely source. Because the CDR3's place on the DNA is in doubt, the DNA is left out and the CDR3 is given as listed by TCRdb. The chain is built from TRBV2 and TRBJ2-5; the listed D gene, TRBD1, was not tested against the DNA. The CDR3 totals 15 residues, both ends included. Germline CDR1 is SNHLY and CDR2 is FYNNEI. The chain's CDR3 is CASGAGGTDTQYFGL.